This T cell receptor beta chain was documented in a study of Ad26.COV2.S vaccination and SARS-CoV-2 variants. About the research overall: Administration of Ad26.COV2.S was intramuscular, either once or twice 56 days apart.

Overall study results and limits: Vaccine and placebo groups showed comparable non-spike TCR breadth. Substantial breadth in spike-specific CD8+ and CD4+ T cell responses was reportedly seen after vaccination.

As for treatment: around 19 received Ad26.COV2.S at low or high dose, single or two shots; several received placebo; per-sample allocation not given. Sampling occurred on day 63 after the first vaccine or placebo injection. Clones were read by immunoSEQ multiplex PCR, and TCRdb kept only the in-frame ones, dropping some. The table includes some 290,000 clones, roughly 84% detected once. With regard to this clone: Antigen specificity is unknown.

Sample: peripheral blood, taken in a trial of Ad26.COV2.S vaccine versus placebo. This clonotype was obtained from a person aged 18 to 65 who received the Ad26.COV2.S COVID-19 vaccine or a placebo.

CDR3 in amino acids: CASSLGLGGDEQYF. The CDR3 nucleotides are TGTGCCAGCAGCTTGGGACTAGGCGGTGACGAGCAGTACTTC. The chain recombines TRBV7-3 with TRBJ2-7; TRBD2 aligns across 8 bases. This CDR3 comprises 14 residues. Germline CDR1 is SGHTA and CDR2 is FQGTGA. V was clipped by 3 bases and J by 5 bases; unmatched bases: 6.